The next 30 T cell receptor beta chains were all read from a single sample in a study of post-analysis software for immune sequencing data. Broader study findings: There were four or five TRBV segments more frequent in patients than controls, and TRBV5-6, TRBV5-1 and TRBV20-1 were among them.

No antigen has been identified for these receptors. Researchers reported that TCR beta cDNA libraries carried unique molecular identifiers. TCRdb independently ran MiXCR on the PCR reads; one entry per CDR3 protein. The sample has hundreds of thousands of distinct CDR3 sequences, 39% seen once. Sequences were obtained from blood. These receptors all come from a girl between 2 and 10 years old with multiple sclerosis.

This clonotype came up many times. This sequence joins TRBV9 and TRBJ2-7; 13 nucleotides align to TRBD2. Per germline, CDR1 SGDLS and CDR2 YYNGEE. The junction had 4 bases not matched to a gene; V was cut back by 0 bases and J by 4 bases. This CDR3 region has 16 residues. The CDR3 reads CASSVAGTSGTYEQYF. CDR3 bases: TGTGCCAGCAGCGTAGCTGGGACTAGCGGGACTTACGAGCAGTACTTC. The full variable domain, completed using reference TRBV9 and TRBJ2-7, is DSGVTQTPKHLITATGQRVTLRCSPRSGDLSVYWYQQSLDQGLQFLIQYYNGEERAKGNILERFSAQQFPDLHSELNLSSLELGDSALYFCASSVAGTSGTYEQYFGPGTRLTVT.

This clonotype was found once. CDR3 region: CAISPRQGKACEQYF. The CDR3 bases are TGTGCCATCAGTCCACGACAGGGGAAAGCCTGCGAGCAGTACTTC. This sequence joins TRBV10-3 and TRBJ2-5; 8 bases map to TRBD1. The J call could be wrong; TRBJ2-7 is a better fit for the DNA end. This CDR3 contains 15 residues. CDR1 ENHRY and CDR2 SYGVKD come from the germline V gene.

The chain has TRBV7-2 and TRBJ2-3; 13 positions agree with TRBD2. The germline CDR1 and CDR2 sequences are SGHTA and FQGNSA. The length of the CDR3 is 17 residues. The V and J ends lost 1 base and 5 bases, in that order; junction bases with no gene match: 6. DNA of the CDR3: TGTGCCAGCAGCTTAGTGGGGACTAGCGGGATGGTAGATACGCAGTATTTT. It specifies CASSLVGTSGMVDTQYF.

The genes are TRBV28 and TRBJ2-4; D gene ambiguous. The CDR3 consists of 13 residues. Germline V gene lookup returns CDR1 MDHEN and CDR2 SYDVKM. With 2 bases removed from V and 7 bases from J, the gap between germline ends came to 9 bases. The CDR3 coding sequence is TGTGCCAGCAGTTTAATCCAGACGAACATTCAGTACTTC. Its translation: CASSLIQTNIQYF.

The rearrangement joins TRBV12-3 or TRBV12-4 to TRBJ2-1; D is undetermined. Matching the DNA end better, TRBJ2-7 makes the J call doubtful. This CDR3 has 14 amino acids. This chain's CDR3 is CASSLGERYNEQYF. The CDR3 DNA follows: TGTGCCAGCAGTTTAGGAGAGCGCTACAATGAGCAGTACTTC.

CDR3 sequence: CASRSYGGNSYNEQFF. CDR3 coding DNA: TGTGCCAGCAGATCTTACGGCGGGAACTCCTACAATGAGCAGTTCTTC. The chain joins TRBV3-1 to TRBJ2-1; perhaps TRBD2 as D (6 bases). This CDR3 contains 16 residues. Germline CDR1 and CDR2: LGHDT and YNNKEL (reference sequence). V shed 6 bases and J shed 0 bases, with 15 bases lying between them.

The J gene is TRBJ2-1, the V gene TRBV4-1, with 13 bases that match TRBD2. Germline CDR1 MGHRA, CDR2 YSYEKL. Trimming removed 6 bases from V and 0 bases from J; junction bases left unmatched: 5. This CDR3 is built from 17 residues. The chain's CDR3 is CASRRTSGSSSYNEQFF. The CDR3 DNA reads TGCGCCAGCAGACGGACTAGCGGGAGTAGCTCCTACAATGAGCAGTTCTTC.

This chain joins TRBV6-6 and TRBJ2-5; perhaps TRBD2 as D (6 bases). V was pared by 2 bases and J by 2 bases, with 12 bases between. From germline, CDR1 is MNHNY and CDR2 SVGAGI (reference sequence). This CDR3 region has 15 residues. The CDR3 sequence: CASSYIAGRQETQYF. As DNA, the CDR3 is TGTGCCAGCAGTTACATCGCGGGGAGACAAGAGACCCAGTACTTC.

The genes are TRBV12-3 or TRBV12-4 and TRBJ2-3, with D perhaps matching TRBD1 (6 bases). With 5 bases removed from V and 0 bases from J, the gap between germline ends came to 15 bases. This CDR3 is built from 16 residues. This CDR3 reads CASSVTRGSSTDTQYF. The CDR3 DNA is TGTGCCAGCAGTGTAACGAGGGGGTCTAGCACAGATACGCAGTATTTT.

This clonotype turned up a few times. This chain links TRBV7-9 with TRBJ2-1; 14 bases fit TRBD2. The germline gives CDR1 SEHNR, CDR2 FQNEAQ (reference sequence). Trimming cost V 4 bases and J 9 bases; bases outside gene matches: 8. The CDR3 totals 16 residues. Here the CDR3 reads CASSSRTSGRLGEQFF. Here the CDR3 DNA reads TGTGCCAGCAGCTCAAGGACTAGCGGGAGGCTTGGTGAGCAGTTCTTC.

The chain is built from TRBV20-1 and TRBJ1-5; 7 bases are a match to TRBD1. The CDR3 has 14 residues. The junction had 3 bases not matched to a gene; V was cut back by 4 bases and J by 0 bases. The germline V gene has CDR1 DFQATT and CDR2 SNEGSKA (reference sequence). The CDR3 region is CSANRGFSNQPQHF. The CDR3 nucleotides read TGCAGTGCTAACAGGGGTTTTAGCAATCAGCCCCAGCATTTT.

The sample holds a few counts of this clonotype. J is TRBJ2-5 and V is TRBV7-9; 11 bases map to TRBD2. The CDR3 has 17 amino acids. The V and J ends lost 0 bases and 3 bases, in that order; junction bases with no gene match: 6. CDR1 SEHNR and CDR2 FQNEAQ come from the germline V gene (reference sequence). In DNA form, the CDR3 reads TGTGCCAGCAGCTTAGCGCTGCAACTAGCGGGGGAAGAGACCCAGTACTTC. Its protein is CASSLALQLAGEETQYF.

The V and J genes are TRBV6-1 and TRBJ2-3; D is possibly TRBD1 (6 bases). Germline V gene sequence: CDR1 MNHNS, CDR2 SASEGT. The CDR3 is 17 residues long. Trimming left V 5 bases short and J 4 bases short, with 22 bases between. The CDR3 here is CASSPRYTGQFADTQYF. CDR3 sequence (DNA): TGTGCCAGCAGTCCGCGTTACACAGGGCAGTTCGCAGATACGCAGTATTTT.

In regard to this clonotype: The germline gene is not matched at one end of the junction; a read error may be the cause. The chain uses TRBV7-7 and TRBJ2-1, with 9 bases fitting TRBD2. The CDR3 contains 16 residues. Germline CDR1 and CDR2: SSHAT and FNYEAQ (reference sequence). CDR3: CASSLRLAVSYNEQFF. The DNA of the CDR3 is TGTGCTAGCAGCTTACGACTAGCGGTTTCCTACAATGAGCAGTTCTTC. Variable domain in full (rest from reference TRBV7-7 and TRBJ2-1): GAGVSQSPRYKVTKRGQDVTLRCDPISSHATLYWYQQALGQGPEFLTYFNYEAQPDKSGLPSDRFSAERPEGSISTLTIQRTEQRDSAMYRCASSLRLAVSYNEQFFGPGTRLTVL.

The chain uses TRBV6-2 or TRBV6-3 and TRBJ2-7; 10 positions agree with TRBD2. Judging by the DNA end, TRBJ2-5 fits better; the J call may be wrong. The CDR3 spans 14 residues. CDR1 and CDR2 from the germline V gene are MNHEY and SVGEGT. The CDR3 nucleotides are TGTGCCAGCAATACCGGGACTAGCGACGCGACCCAGTACTTC. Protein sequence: CASNTGTSDATQYF.

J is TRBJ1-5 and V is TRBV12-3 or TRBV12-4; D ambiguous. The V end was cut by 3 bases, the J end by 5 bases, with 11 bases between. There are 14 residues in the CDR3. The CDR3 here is CASSLEGFHQPQHF. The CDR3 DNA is TGTGCCAGCAGTTTGGAGGGTTTCCATCAGCCCCAGCATTTT.

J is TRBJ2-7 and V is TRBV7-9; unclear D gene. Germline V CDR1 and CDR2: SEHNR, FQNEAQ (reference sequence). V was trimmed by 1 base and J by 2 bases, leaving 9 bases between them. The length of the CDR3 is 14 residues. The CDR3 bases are TGTGCCAGCAGCTTAGAACTGGATCCCTACGAGCAGTACTTC. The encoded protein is CASSLELDPYEQYF.

The CDR3 DNA sequence: TGTGCCAGCAGCTCCTTGAGGATCGGCGAGCAGTACTTC. Translating gives CASSSLRIGEQYF. This rearrangement joins TRBV7-8 to TRBJ2-7; no reliable D call. The CDR3 covers 13 residues. Germline CDR1 is SGHVS and CDR2 is FQNEAQ. The V gene lost 4 bases and the J gene lost 6 bases, with 13 bases spanning the gap.

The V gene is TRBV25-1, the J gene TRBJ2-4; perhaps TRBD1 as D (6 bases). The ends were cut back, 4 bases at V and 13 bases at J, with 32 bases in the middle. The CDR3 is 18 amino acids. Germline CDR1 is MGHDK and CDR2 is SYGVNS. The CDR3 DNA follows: TGTGCCAGCAGTGCTAAATTTAGGGGACAAGTAACCTACAATGAGCAGTACTTC. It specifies CASSAKFRGQVTYNEQYF. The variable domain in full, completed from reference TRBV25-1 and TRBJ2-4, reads EADIYQTPRYLVIGTGKKITLECSQTMGHDKMYWYQQDPGMELHLIHYSYGVNSTEKGDLSSESTVSRIRTEHFPLTLESARPSHTSQYLCASSAKFRGQVTYNEQYFGAGTRLSVL.

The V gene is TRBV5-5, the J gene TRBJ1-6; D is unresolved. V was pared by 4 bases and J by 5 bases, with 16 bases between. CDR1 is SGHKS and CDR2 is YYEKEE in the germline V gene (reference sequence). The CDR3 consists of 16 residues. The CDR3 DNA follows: TGTGCCAGCAGCCGCGGGCGGCCGAAAAATAATTCACCCCTCCACTTT. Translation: CASSRGRPKNNSPLHF.

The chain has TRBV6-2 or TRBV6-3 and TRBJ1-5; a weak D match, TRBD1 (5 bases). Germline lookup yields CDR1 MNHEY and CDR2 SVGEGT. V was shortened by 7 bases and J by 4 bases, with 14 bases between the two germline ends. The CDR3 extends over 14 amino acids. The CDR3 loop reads CASNQRTTNQPQHF. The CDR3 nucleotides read TGTGCCAGCAACCAGCGGACAACTAATCAGCCCCAGCATTTT.

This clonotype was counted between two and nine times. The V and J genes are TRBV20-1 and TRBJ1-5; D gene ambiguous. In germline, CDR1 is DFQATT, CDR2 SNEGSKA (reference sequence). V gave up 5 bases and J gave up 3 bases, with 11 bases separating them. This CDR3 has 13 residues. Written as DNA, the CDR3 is TGCAGTGCTCGCCGGGAGTCCAATCAGCCCCAGCATTTT. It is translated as CSARRESNQPQHF.

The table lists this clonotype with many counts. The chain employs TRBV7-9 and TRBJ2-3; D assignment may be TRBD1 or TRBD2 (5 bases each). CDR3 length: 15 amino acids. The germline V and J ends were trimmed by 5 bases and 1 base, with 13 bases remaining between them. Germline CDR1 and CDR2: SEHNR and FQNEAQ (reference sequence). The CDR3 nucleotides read TGTGCCAGCAGCCTATCTGGGACGGGCACAGATACGCAGTATTTT. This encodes CASSLSGTGTDTQYF. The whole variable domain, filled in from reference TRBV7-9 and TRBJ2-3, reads DTGVSQNPRHKITKRGQNVTFRCDPISEHNRLYWYRQTLGQGPEFLTYFQNEAQLEKSRLLSDRFSAERPKGSFSTLEIQRTEQGDSAMYLCASSLSGTGTDTQYFGPGTRLTVL.

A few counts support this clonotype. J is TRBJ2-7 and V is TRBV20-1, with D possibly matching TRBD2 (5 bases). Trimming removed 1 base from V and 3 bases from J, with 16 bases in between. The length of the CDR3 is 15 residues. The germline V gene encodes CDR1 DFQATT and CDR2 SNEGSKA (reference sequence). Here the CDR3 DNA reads TGCAGTGCTAGAGCGGGGAGTACTCTCCTCTACGAGCAGTACTTC. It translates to CSARAGSTLLYEQYF.

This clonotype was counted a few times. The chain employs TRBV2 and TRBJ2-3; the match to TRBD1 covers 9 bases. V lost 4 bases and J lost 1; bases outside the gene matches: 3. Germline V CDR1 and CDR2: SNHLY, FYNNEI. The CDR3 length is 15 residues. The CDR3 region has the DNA TGTGCCAGCAGTGGGGACAGGGCGGGCACAGATACGCAGTATTTT. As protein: CASSGDRAGTDTQYF. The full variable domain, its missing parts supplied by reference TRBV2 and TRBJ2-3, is EPEVTQTPSHQVTQMGQEVILRCVPISNHLYFYWYRQILGQKVEFLVSFYNNEISEKSEIFDDQFSVERPDGSNFTLKIRSTKLEDSAMYFCASSGDRAGTDTQYFGPGTRLTVL.

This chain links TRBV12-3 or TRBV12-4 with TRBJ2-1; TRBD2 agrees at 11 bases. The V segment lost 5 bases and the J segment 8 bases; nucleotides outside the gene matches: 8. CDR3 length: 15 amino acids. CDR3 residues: CASSTSGGFGHEQFF. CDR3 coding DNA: TGTGCCAGCAGTACTAGCGGGGGATTTGGACATGAGCAGTTCTTC.

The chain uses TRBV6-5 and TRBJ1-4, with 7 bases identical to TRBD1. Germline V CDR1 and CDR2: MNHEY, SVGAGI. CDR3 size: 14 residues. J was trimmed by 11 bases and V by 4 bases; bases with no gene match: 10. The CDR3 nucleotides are TGTGCCAGCAGTTGGGACAGCCGGCGGGGGAAACTGTTTTTT. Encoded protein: CASSWDSRRGKLFF.

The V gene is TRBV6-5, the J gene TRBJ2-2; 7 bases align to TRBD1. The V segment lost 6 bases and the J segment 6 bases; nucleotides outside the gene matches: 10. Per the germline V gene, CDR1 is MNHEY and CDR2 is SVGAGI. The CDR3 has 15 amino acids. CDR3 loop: CASSHPTTGAGELFF. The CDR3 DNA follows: TGTGCCAGCAGCCACCCAACTACAGGGGCCGGGGAGCTGTTTTTT.

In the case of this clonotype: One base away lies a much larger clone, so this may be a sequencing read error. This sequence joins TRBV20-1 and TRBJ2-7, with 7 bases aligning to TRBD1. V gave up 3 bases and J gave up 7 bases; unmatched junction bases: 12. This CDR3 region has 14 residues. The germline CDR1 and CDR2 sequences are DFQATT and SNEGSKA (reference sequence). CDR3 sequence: CSASDRAWGYEQYF. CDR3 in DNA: TGCAGTGCTAGTGACAGGGCCTGGGGGTATGAGCAGTACTTC.

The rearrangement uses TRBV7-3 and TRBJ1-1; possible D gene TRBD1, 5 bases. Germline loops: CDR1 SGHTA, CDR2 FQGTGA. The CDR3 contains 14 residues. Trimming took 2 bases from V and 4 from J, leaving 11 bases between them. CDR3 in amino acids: CASSLVAGPTEAFF. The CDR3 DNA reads TGTGCCAGCAGCTTAGTGGCAGGGCCCACTGAAGCTTTCTTT.